This TCR beta chain was captured by sequencing in a study of OX40 agonist ivuxolimab in advanced cancers. Study in general: Three patients, one with hepatocellular carcinoma and two with cutaneous melanoma, responded partially. Whole-study results and caveats: In the 0.1-3.0 mg/kg groups, partial responders showed among the lowest expansion. Expanded clones were, on average, more numerous in CD8+ T cells than in CD4+.

Assay: immunoSEQ multiplex PCR; the TCRdb copy retains only in-frame clones and omits some. The sample lists some 60,000 clones; about 80% were seen once. Concerning this clone itself: Its target is unknown.

The CDR3 runs 17 residues. Germline CDR1 is SGHTA and CDR2 is FQGNSA. J was trimmed by 4 bases and V by 2 bases; bases with no gene match: 8. This clonotype was obtained from an adult with an advanced solid tumor such as melanoma, head and neck, liver or kidney cancer. The sample consisted of CD4+ or CD8+ T cells sorted from blood, taken in a trial of the OX40 agonist ivuxolimab. V usage is TRBV7-2 and J usage is TRBJ2-2; 9 bases line up with TRBD1. This CDR3 reads CASSLRTGASSTGELFF. In DNA form, the CDR3 reads TGTGCCAGCAGCTTAAGGACAGGGGCCTCGAGCACCGGGGAGCTGTTTTTT.